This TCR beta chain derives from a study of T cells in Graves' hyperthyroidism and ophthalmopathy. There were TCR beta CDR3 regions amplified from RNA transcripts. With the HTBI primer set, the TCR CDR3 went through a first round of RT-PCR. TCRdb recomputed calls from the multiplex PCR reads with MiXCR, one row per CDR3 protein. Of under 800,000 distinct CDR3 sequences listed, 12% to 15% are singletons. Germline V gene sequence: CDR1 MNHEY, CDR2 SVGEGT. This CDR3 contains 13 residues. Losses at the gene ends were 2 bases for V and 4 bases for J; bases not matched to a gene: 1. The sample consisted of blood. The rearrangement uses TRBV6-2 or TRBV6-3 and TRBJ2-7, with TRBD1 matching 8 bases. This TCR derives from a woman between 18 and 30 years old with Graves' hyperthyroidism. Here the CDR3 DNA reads TGTGCCAGCAGTTACAACAGGGGGTACGAGCAGTACTTC. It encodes CASSYNRGYEQYF.